This TCR beta chain stems from a study of blood T cell repertoires in COVID-19 (TCRdb year 2020). For the study in its entirety: Collaborator samples came from the United States, Italy and Spain and covered acute and convalescent phases of COVID-19. The prospective study material was composed of cDNA or gDNA derived from T cells, B-cell-depleted T cells, or PBMCs. Deeply sampled blood TCRbeta repertoires from subjects exposed to, actively infected with, or recovered from COVID-19 were included in the dataset. A freely available public database, intended as a resource for researchers studying the immune response to SARS-CoV-2, is where the repertoires were released. The samples were drawn from two sources: the first 160 participants of the ongoing ImmuneRACE study, and over 1,000 subjects contributed by 6 global collaborators. Sample metadata almost always included a de-identified subject ID, COVID-19 status, age in years and sex. Where HLA class I and class II types were available, the types were taken from metadata supplied by the sample provider, not from assay-based typing.

The CDR3 numbers 12 residues from cysteine through phenylalanine. Only CDR3 DNA is held: 36 bases, read in frame from base 1. The germline V gene yields KGHSH for CDR1 and LQKENI for CDR2. V is cut by 6 bases and J by 4 bases, and the space between the germline ends is 4 bases. The immunoSEQ Assay, a bias-controlled multiplex PCR, was used to amplify TCRbeta CDR3 regions from genomic DNA. Regarding the original processing steps: The number of nucleated cells in each sample was estimated from the amplification of reference gene primers within the assay. To quantify the absolute abundance of each unique TCRbeta CDR3 rearrangement, sequence reads were collapsed and filtered. For each sample, productive Simpson clonality was calculated by taking the square root of Simpson's diversity index across productive rearrangements. In TCRdb, the immuneACCESS table is reduced to in-frame sequences with V and J assigned. These tables do not hold every clone; where another copy was compared, an unresolved V gene accounts for under half, and the others remain unexplained. V, J and clone size are taken as reported in that table, and D and trimming were inferred from the DNA itself. In all, the sample holds some 200,000 clones, and roughly 80% of those were seen once. The top ten clones comprise about 14% of the sample.

One collaborating source in Seattle enrolled patients while the patients were actively infected and followed the patients over time throughout the course of disease. Whole blood was collected in K2EDTA tubes by collaborating institutions according to the institutions' own protocols. For TCRbeta analysis, collaborators shipped samples in one of three forms: frozen whole blood, isolated PBMCs, or DNA extracted from either of those sample types. With regard to this clone: The specificity of this receptor is unknown. Base qualities are not recorded, but no much larger clone differs from it by a single base.

Study-level results and caveats: The quantity of clinical and demographic metadata differed by source and by participant and was supplied without curation.

This sequence was found in a woman in her 70s with COVID-19, enrolled during active disease. The sequencing input was peripheral blood. The chain uses TRBV18 and TRBJ2-6; the D gene cannot be resolved reliably. The CDR3 has the sequence CASSVGANVLTF. The DNA is as follows: TGTGCCAGCTCCGTGGGGGCCAACGTCCTGACTTTC.